The 5 T cell receptor beta chains presented below share a single source sample, sequenced in a study of cytomegalovirus exposure and HLA in healthy donors (dated by TCRdb to 2017 to 2019). To prepare the library, the immunoSEQ multiplex PCR assay was applied. A mixture of 60 forward primers for TCR Vbeta segments and 13 reverse primers for TCR Jbeta segments was used in the multiplex PCR. What TCRdb holds here is the immuneACCESS table cut down to in-frame rearrangements. Part of the clones is not present; checked against another copy, under half of the missing clones reflect an unresolved V gene, and the others are unexplained. This sample has around 200,000 clones in its table, and roughly 80% of those were observed once. The top ten clones comprise around 4% of the sample. The sample comprised PBMCs. The receptor set was obtained from a man aged 45-65 years in good health and CMV-seronegative.

This clone was detected once. The chain has TRBV7-2 and TRBJ2-7; D perhaps matches TRBD1 (5 bases). Germline V gene data show CDR1 as SGHTA and CDR2 as FQGNSA. The V and J ends lost 3 bases and 3 bases respectively, with 9 bases between them. The CDR3 consists of 13 residues. The CDR3 loop is CASSFLDIYEQYF. CDR3 DNA sequence: TGTGCCAGCAGCTTTTTGGACATCTACGAGCAGTACTTC. The full variable domain, with the rest looked up from reference TRBV7-2 and TRBJ2-7, is GAGVSQSPSNKVTEKGKDVELRCDPISGHTALYWYRQSLGQGLEFLIYFQGNSAPDKSGLPSDRFSAERTGGSVSTLTIQRTQQEDSAVYLCASSFLDIYEQYFGPGTRLTVT.

The chain uses TRBV2 and TRBJ2-5, with D possibly being TRBD2 (6 bases). Trimming removed 6 bases from V and 5 bases from J, with 19 bases in between. The CDR3 consists of 15 residues. Looked up from germline, CDR1 is SNHLY and CDR2 is FYNNEI. The CDR3 is CASRVPGGGGETQYF. The DNA for the CDR3 is TGTGCCAGCAGAGTCCCGGGCGGTGGGGGGGAGACCCAGTACTTC.

The V gene is TRBV5-6, the J gene TRBJ2-6; a weak D match, TRBD1 (5 bases). Germline assignment: CDR1 SGHDT and CDR2 YYEEEE. This CDR3 has 18 residues. Between the trimmed V and J ends, which lost 1 base and 0 bases, there was a span of 14 bases. CDR3 protein: CASSLRTGTFSGANVLTF. The CDR3 DNA is TGTGCCAGCAGCTTGAGAACAGGAACGTTCTCTGGGGCCAACGTCCTGACTTTC.

The chain employs TRBV18 and TRBJ2-6; D might be TRBD2 (5 bases). The V gene's germline CDR1 is KGHSH and CDR2 LQKENI. The germline V and J ends were trimmed by 0 bases and 0 bases, with 9 bases remaining between them. The CDR3 is made up of 17 amino acids. CDR3 DNA sequence: TGTGCCAGCTCACCACCCGGACTCCACTCTGGGGCCAACGTCCTGACTTTC. Translated, it gives CASSPPGLHSGANVLTF.

This clone was picked up a small number of times. In DNA, the CDR3 is TGTGCCAGCAGCTTCGACAGGGCCTACGAGCAGTACTTC. Translation: CASSFDRAYEQYF. V is TRBV7-8 and J is TRBJ2-7, with 7 bases matching TRBD1. The ends lost 3 bases at V and 2 bases at J; junction bases unmatched: 1. Germline assignment: CDR1 SGHVS and CDR2 FQNEAQ. CDR3 length: 13 amino acids. Supplemented by reference TRBV7-8 and TRBJ2-7, the full variable domain reads GAGVSQSPRYKVAKRGQDVALRCDPISGHVSLFWYQQALGQGPEFLTYFQNEAQLDKSGLPSDRFFAERPEGSVSTLKIQRTQQEDSAVYLCASSFDRAYEQYFGPGTRLTVT.